The 18 T cell receptor beta chains presented below share a single source sample, sequenced in a study of beta chain features in type 1 diabetes. Sequencing targeted expressed TCRB transcripts, as all isolated RNA had been reverse transcribed. Produced via immunoSEQ multiplex PCR; TCRdb's table is partial and in-frame only. The sample includes approximately 400,000 clones, less than 15% of them seen just once. The sequencing sample was made of naive CD4+ T cells from blood. The receptor source for this set is a woman younger than 30 in good health.

The chain carries TRBV29-1 and TRBJ1-1, with D perhaps matching TRBD1 (6 bases). Germline assignment: CDR1 SQVTM and CDR2 ANQGSEA. The CDR3 covers 14 residues. Trimming left V 5 bases short and J 4 bases short, with 17 bases between. The CDR3: CSVRPQGIGTEAFF. DNA of the CDR3: TGCAGCGTTCGGCCTCAGGGGATTGGCACTGAAGCTTTCTTT.

In this sample, this clone turned up a few times. The V gene is TRBV7-9, the J gene TRBJ2-7; D unclear. Germline V gene lookup returns CDR1 SEHNR and CDR2 FQNEAQ (reference sequence). Trimming stripped 4 bases from V and 3 bases from J, with 7 bases between. The length of the CDR3 is 12 residues. CDR3 in DNA: TGTGCCAGCAGCTCACTTTTCTACGAGCAGTACTTC. This translates into CASSSLFYEQYF. The whole variable domain, filled in from reference TRBV7-9 and TRBJ2-7, reads DTGVSQNPRHKITKRGQNVTFRCDPISEHNRLYWYRQTLGQGPEFLTYFQNEAQLEKSRLLSDRFSAERPKGSFSTLEIQRTEQGDSAMYLCASSSLFYEQYFGPGTRLTVT.

This clone came up a few times. This chain uses TRBV4-2 with TRBJ2-2; 14 nucleotides align to TRBD2. J lost 1 base, V lost 1 base, and 8 bases had no gene match. There are 20 residues in the CDR3. Germline-derived CDR1 and CDR2 are LGHNA and YNFKEQ. In DNA, the CDR3 is TGTGCCAGCAGCCAAGCTCCGGGACTAGCGGGAGAGTTGAACACCGGGGAGCTGTTTTTT. Its protein is CASSQAPGLAGELNTGELFF.

This sequence joins TRBV7-9 and TRBJ2-1; D remains ambiguous. This CDR3 has 15 amino acids. Germline V gene lookup returns CDR1 SEHNR and CDR2 FQNEAQ (reference sequence). V lost 1 base and J lost 1, with 8 bases in between. CDR3 in DNA: TGTGCCAGCAGCTTAGATAGCTTATCCTACAATGAGCAGTTCTTC. Translation: CASSLDSLSYNEQFF.

This clone was seen only a few times. This rearrangement joins TRBV29-1 to TRBJ2-1; 13 bases align to TRBD2. Germline lookup yields CDR1 SQVTM and CDR2 ANQGSEA. This CDR3 spans 14 amino acids. The trim removed 8 bases at V and 2 bases at J, leaving 3 bases unmatched. CDR3 amino acids: CSMTSGGTYNEQFF. The CDR3 region has the DNA TGCAGCATGACTAGCGGGGGGACCTACAATGAGCAGTTCTTC.

A few counts support this clone. This chain joins TRBV4-3 and TRBJ2-4; D perhaps matches TRBD2 (7 bases). The length of the CDR3 is 16 residues. Trimming pared 5 bases from V and 0 bases from J, leaving 14 bases between. CDR1 and CDR2 (germline): LGHNA, YSLEER. The CDR3 protein is CASSSEGGAAKNIQYF. CDR3 bases: TGCGCCAGCAGCTCAGAGGGGGGGGCAGCCAAAAACATTCAGTACTTC.

The V and J genes are TRBV29-1 and TRBJ1-2; TRBD1 aligns across 10 bases. The V and J ends lost 3 bases and 11 bases, in that order; junction bases with no gene match: 3. Germline lookup yields CDR1 SQVTM and CDR2 ANQGSEA. This CDR3 is built from 11 residues. DNA of the CDR3: TGCAGCGTTGAGGGACAGGGGCTATACACCTTC. Translated, it gives CSVEGQGLYTF.

This chain connects TRBV28 to TRBJ1-5; D possibly corresponds to TRBD1 (6 bases). Germline assignment: CDR1 MDHEN and CDR2 SYDVKM. The V end lost 3 bases, the J end lost 10 bases, and 13 bases lay between the germline ends. The CDR3 has 13 amino acids. CDR3 DNA sequence: TGTGCCAGCAGTTTGGACAGCGGAAGACCCCAGCATTTT. It yields the protein CASSLDSGRPQHF. Variable domain in full (rest from reference TRBV28 and TRBJ1-5): DVKVTQSSRYLVKRTGEKVFLECVQDMDHENMFWYRQDPGLGLRLIYFSYDVKMKEKGDIPEGYSVSREKKERFSLILESASTNQTSMYLCASSLDSGRPQHFGDGTRLSIL.

A few counts support this clone. The chain has TRBV7-3 and TRBJ2-1; perhaps TRBD2 as D (7 bases). From germline, CDR1 is SGHTA and CDR2 FQGTGA. The CDR3 totals 17 residues. Trimming removed 4 bases at V and 1 base at J, with 17 bases between. The DNA for the CDR3 is TGTGCCAGCAGCTACCGCGGGGGCAGCGTTTCCTACAATGAGCAGTTCTTC. This translates into CASSYRGGSVSYNEQFF.

The chain couples TRBV18 to TRBJ1-2, with D perhaps TRBD1 (5 bases). CDR3 length equals 15 residues. Trimming pared 0 bases from V and 3 bases from J, leaving 11 bases between. Germline lookup yields CDR1 KGHSH and CDR2 LQKENI. CDR3 sequence reads: CASSPPEGVHYGYTF. The CDR3 nucleotides are TGTGCCAGCTCACCACCAGAAGGGGTGCACTATGGCTACACCTTC.

The chain links TRBV14 to TRBJ2-7; TRBD2 is a possible D gene (5 bases). The germline gives CDR1 SGHDN, CDR2 FVKESK. The CDR3 has 15 amino acids. Deletions cut 1 base from V and 3 bases from J, with 13 bases between. The CDR3 nucleotides read TGTGCCAGCAGCCAAGGGCGGACTGGGTACTACGAGCAGTACTTC. Its translation: CASSQGRTGYYEQYF. The variable domain in full, completed from reference TRBV14 and TRBJ2-7, reads EAGVTQFPSHSVIEKGQTVTLRCDPISGHDNLYWYRRVMGKEIKFLLHFVKESKQDESGMPNNRFLAERTGGTYSTLKVQPAELEDSGVYFCASSQGRTGYYEQYFGPGTRLTVT.

This rearrangement joins TRBV7-9 to TRBJ1-2, with D possibly TRBD1 on 5 matching bases. With 5 bases removed from V and 5 bases from J, the gap between germline ends came to 12 bases. The CDR3 has 13 amino acids. Germline V gives CDR1 SEHNR, CDR2 FQNEAQ (reference sequence). For the CDR3, the DNA is TGTGCCAGCAGCGGACAACAGCGATATGGCTACACCTTC. Translated: CASSGQQRYGYTF.

This clone has more than one count but fewer than ten. The chain joins TRBV5-1 to TRBJ2-1; 12 nucleotides agree with TRBD2. Germline V gene sequence: CDR1 SGHRS, CDR2 YFSETQ. This CDR3 has 16 amino acids. Trimming removed 2 bases from V and 8 bases from J; junction bases left unmatched: 8. As DNA, the CDR3 is TGCGCCAGCAGCTTATCTCGGACTAGCGGGACCGATGAGCAGTTCTTC. It codes for CASSLSRTSGTDEQFF.

The chain employs TRBV5-4 and TRBJ2-3, with TRBD2 matching 10 bases. Germline CDR1 is SGHNT and CDR2 is YYREEE (reference sequence). V was clipped by 2 bases and J by 3 bases; unmatched bases: 3. This CDR3 has 15 residues. The CDR3 reads CASSLSGRATDTQYF. In DNA, the CDR3 is TGTGCCAGCAGCTTAAGCGGGAGGGCGACAGATACGCAGTATTTT.

This clone has just a few counts. This chain uses TRBV29-1 with TRBJ2-1, with 10 positions matching TRBD2. In germline, CDR1 is SQVTM, CDR2 ANQGSEA. Trimming at V came to 6 bases and at J to 8 bases, leaving 10 bases not matched to a gene. The CDR3 spans 14 residues. CDR3 in amino acids: CSVRGLAGVYEQFF. CDR3 sequence (DNA): TGCAGCGTCAGGGGTCTAGCGGGAGTATATGAGCAGTTCTTC.

The chain uses TRBV13 and TRBJ2-6; 11 positions match TRBD1. Germline trimming cut 5 bases from V and 1 base from J; bases unmatched to any gene: 4. CDR3 length: 17 amino acids. CDR1 and CDR2 (germline): PRHDT, FYEKMQ (reference sequence). The CDR3 reads CASSSRDRGSGANVLTF. DNA of the CDR3: TGTGCCAGCAGCAGCCGGGACAGGGGGTCTGGGGCCAACGTCCTGACTTTC.

The rearrangement uses TRBV7-9 and TRBJ2-4; D perhaps matches TRBD1 (6 bases). Germline V lookup: CDR1 SEHNR, CDR2 FQNEAQ (reference sequence). V lost 5 bases and J lost 1, with 12 bases in between. The CDR3 covers 15 residues. In DNA form, the CDR3 reads TGTGCCAGCAGCCTTACAGGGACGGCCAAAAACATTCAGTACTTC. Translated: CASSLTGTAKNIQYF.

In this sample, this clone turned up a few times. The V call is TRBV14, the J call TRBJ1-5; D gene uncertain. The V gene's germline CDR1 is SGHDN and CDR2 FVKESK. This CDR3 has 14 residues. V was trimmed by 2 bases and J by 0 bases, leaving 5 bases between them. The DNA of the CDR3 is TGTGCCAGCAGCCAATCCAATAGCAATCAGCCCCAGCATTTT. Protein sequence: CASSQSNSNQPQHF. Full variable domain (missing parts from reference TRBV14 and TRBJ1-5): EAGVTQFPSHSVIEKGQTVTLRCDPISGHDNLYWYRRVMGKEIKFLLHFVKESKQDESGMPNNRFLAERTGGTYSTLKVQPAELEDSGVYFCASSQSNSNQPQHFGDGTRLSIL.